The clone carrying this T cell receptor (beta chain) was found a few times. Its antigen is currently unknown. V shed 0 bases and J shed 5 bases, with 6 bases lying between them. The CDR3 is 13 residues long. The germline V gene has CDR1 MRHNA and CDR2 SNTAGT. This sample is drawn from a study of human T cells and chemical hapten exposure. Study-level findings and limits: PT1 expanded TCR counts correlated positively with patch test score.

The library attached unique molecular identifiers to individual cDNA molecules. Original data processing: Sample TCR totals centred on a median of around 93,000, ranging roughly 20,000 to 690,600. One entry per CDR3 protein results from TCRdb running MiXCR on the RACE reads. These V and J calls originate from TCRdb's pipeline instead of the authors' own analysis. This table has some 49,000 distinct CDR3 sequences, roughly 9.5% appearing once. Time point meaning: patch test 1, 2 weeks after DPC sensitization. Noted treatment: therapeutic diphenylcyclopropenone sensitization with weekly scalp DPC. Alopecia patients, 18 to 70 years old and DPC-suitable, served as donors.

This receptor was obtained from a woman aged 50 to 60 with alopecia areata. Some clones in this sample may be carry-over from other donors' samples. This sample comprised whole blood, obtained in connection with sensitization to the hapten diphenylcyclopropenone (DPC). This chain links TRBV6-4 with TRBJ2-3; D unclear. CDR3 bases: TGTGCCAGCAGTGACTCGACCAGAGATACGCAGTATTTT. Residues: CASSDSTRDTQYF.